Listed here are 13 T cell receptor beta chains from one sample, sequenced in a study of blood T cells in healthy people across ages. A sample-barcoded 5' primer and a J-beta primer mix were used in a second PCR of roughly 6 to 11 cycles. Using its own MiXCR run on the 5' RACE reads, TCRdb lists one record per CDR3 protein. The sample carries hundreds of thousands of distinct CDR3 sequences, over 40% recorded once. The sequencing sample was made of blood. The receptor source for this set is an elderly man in good health.

This clonotype was seen only once. The chain carries TRBV12-3 or TRBV12-4 and TRBJ2-3, with D perhaps being TRBD1 or TRBD2 (5 bases each). CDR3 length: 17 residues. V lost 2 bases, J lost 5 bases, and 20 bases lay in between. The CDR3 bases are TGTGCCAGCAGTTTATGGGTTGGGGGACCGCGGATAGATACGCAGTATTTT. This encodes CASSLWVGGPRIDTQYF.

This clonotype has more than one count but fewer than ten. The J gene is TRBJ1-1, the V gene TRBV6-2 or TRBV6-3, with 7 positions matching TRBD1. CDR3 length equals 16 residues. V lost 2 bases to trimming and J lost 4 bases; unmatched junction nucleotides: 10. The germline V gene has CDR1 MNHEY and CDR2 SVGEGT. CDR3 amino acids: CASSYQRQGVGTEAFF. The CDR3 DNA reads as TGTGCCAGCAGTTACCAGAGACAGGGAGTCGGCACTGAAGCTTTCTTT.

This clonotype has only a few counts. The gene calls are TRBV21-1 and TRBJ2-1; TRBD2 was called by the table and not checked on the DNA. TRBV21-1 is noted as a pseudogene. The CDR3 has 17 amino acids. The DNA for the CDR3 is TGTGCCAGCAGCCTAGAGGGACTTGGCAGCTCCTACAATGAGCAGTTCTTC. This sequence encodes CASSLEGLGSSYNEQFF.

For this clonotype: A much bigger clone sits one base away, suggesting this may be a read error. The chain couples TRBV2 to TRBJ2-3; TRBD1 matches at 8 bases. The length of the CDR3 is 13 residues. CDR1 is SNHLY, CDR2 FYNNEI, per germline. The CDR3 loop reads CASSRSGTGTQYF. DNA of the CDR3: TGTGCCAGCAGTCGGTCCGGGACAGGTACGCAGTATTTT. Filled out from reference TRBV2 and TRBJ2-3, the complete variable domain reads EPEVTQTPSHQVTQMGQEVILRCVPISNHLYFYWYRQILGQKVEFLVSFYNNEISEKSEIFDDQFSVERPDGSNFTLKIRSTKLEDSAMYFCASSRSGTGTQYFGPGTRLTVL.

Comments on this clonotype: One base away lies a much larger clone, so this may be a sequencing read error. The chain recombines TRBV29-1 with TRBJ2-4; tentatively, D is TRBD1 or TRBD2 (7 bases each). In germline, CDR1 is SQVTM, CDR2 ANQGSEA. The CDR3 covers 12 residues. CDR3 region: CGGGQSGNIQYF. In DNA form, the CDR3 reads TGCGGCGGGGGACAGTCGGGAAACATTCAGTACTTC.

This clonotype was picked up a small number of times. The chain combines TRBV28 with TRBJ2-1, with 9 bases matching TRBD1. This CDR3 is 16 amino acids long. The germline CDR1 and CDR2 sequences are MDHEN and SYDVKM. The V segment lost 6 bases and the J segment 1 base; nucleotides outside the gene matches: 7. CDR3 DNA sequence: TGTGCCAGCAGCACCCCGGGACAGGGTTCCTACAATGAGCAGTTCTTC. Amino acids: CASSTPGQGSYNEQFF.

The chain uses TRBV28 and TRBJ1-5; D remains unclear. V lost 7 bases and J lost 1, with 14 bases in between. In germline, CDR1 is MDHEN, CDR2 SYDVKM. The length of the CDR3 is 15 residues. CDR3 coding DNA: TGTGCCAGCACCCCTGGGTTGAGGAGCAATCAGCCCCAGCATTTT. Encoded protein: CASTPGLRSNQPQHF.

The sample holds many counts of this clonotype. This sequence joins TRBV7-2 and TRBJ2-5; TRBD1 aligns across 7 bases. Looked up from germline, CDR1 is SGHTA and CDR2 is FQGNSA. This CDR3 region has 16 residues. Trimming cost V 3 bases and J 5 bases; bases outside gene matches: 12. As DNA, the CDR3 is TGTGCCAGCAGCTTCGACGGACTTACAGGGGCTGAGACCCAGTACTTC. The encoded protein is CASSFDGLTGAETQYF.

The V gene is TRBV6-6, the J gene TRBJ2-7; tentative D call: TRBD1 (6 bases). V was clipped by 7 bases and J by 3 bases, with 16 bases between them. The CDR3 consists of 14 residues. Germline V lookup: CDR1 MNHNY, CDR2 SVGAGI (reference sequence). This CDR3 is CASNLDRSGYEQYF. The CDR3 DNA is TGTGCCAGCAACCTAGACAGGTCCGGCTACGAGCAGTACTTC.

The V gene is TRBV7-2, the J gene TRBJ2-5; no firm D call. Germline lookup yields CDR1 SGHTA and CDR2 FQGNSA. The CDR3 is made up of 16 amino acids. V dropped 1 base and J dropped 2 bases, with 14 bases sitting between them. The CDR3 DNA follows: TGTACCAGCAGCTTAGAGTGGGCGGCACCTCAAGAGACCCAGTACTTC. Translated, it gives CTSSLEWAAPQETQYF.

At least ten counts were recorded for this clonotype. A single base separates this from a much larger clone, so it may be a read error. V gene TRBV29-1 combines with J gene TRBJ2-1; the match to TRBD2 covers 12 bases. The DNA end is a closer match to TRBJ2-7, so the J assignment may be wrong. The CDR3 length is 16 residues. The germline gives CDR1 SQVTM, CDR2 ANQGSEA. The CDR3 nucleotides are TGCAGCGTTGATCGGCTAGCGGGAGGGTCCTACAATGAGCAGTACTTC. Translation gives CSVDRLAGGSYNEQYF.

The chain carries TRBV2 and TRBJ1-1; D might be TRBD1 (5 bases). V shed 6 bases and J shed 4 bases, with 12 bases lying between them. Germline V gives CDR1 SNHLY, CDR2 FYNNEI. The CDR3 is made up of 13 amino acids. CDR3 bases: TGTGCCAGCAGGATAAGACAGACCACTGAAGCTTTCTTT. It specifies CASRIRQTTEAFF.

This chain connects TRBV20-1 to TRBJ2-3; 9 nucleotides agree with TRBD2. This CDR3 is 18 amino acids long. Germline CDR1 DFQATT, CDR2 SNEGSKA (reference sequence). Trimming took 1 base from V and 1 from J; bases not matched to a gene: 12. The CDR3 nucleotides are TGCAGTGCTAGAGGTATCGGGGCTAGCGGGGCCCGCACAGATACGCAGTATTTT. It encodes CSARGIGASGARTDTQYF.